A selection of T cell receptor beta chains follows, all from one sample in a study of T cell responses to AZD1222 COVID-19 vaccine. The repertoire was sequenced with immunoSEQ multiplex PCR; TCRdb's copy has only in-frame clones and lacks some. This sample carries around 160,000 clones, approximately 78% of them seen once, and the ten largest clones take about 4%. The sample was peripheral blood, taken on day 0 of MenACWY control vaccination. These receptors all stem from an adult in good health. Both conserved end residues are part of each CDR3. The order of the fields is CDR3 protein, CDR3 DNA, D gene, V gene, clone size, J gene. D genes are given only for firm matches. Clone size is stated in some rows and not others, as once, few, many or a class when expanded.

CATSDPVSGNTIYF	TGTGCCACCAGTGATCCAGTTTCAGGAAACACCATATATTTT	NA	TRBV24-1	NA	TRBJ1-3
CASSPGTGNGYTF	TGTGCCAGCAGCCCCGGGACAGGGAACGGCTACACCTTC	TRBD1	TRBV7-8	NA	TRBJ1-2
CASSLSPGPLYGYTF	TGTGCCAGCAGCTTATCCCCAGGGCCCCTCTATGGCTACACCTTC	NA	TRBV11-2	few	TRBJ1-2
CASHTAQGAFRFQPQHF	TGTGCCAGCCACACGGCACAGGGGGCTTTCCGATTTCAGCCCCAGCATTTT	TRBD1	TRBV28	NA	TRBJ1-5
CASSPLSGGPYNEQFF	TGCGCCAGCAGCCCCCTGAGCGGGGGGCCTTACAATGAGCAGTTCTTC	TRBD2	TRBV5-1	NA	TRBJ2-1
CATSDFRGGPDTQYF	TGTGCCACCAGTGATTTCCGGGGGGGCCCAGATACGCAGTATTTT	TRBD2	TRBV24-1	NA	TRBJ2-3
CASRPRGYSYEQYF	TGTGCCAGCAGACCCCGGGGGTACTCCTACGAGCAGTACTTC	NA	TRBV6-5	NA	TRBJ2-7
CASSLAPGDRAFF	TGTGCCAGCAGCCTCGCCCCAGGGGACAGGGCGTTCTTC	TRBD1	TRBV5-4	NA	TRBJ2-1
CASSFRTRGNEQFF	TGTGCCAGCAGCTTTAGGACCAGGGGCAATGAGCAGTTCTTC	NA	TRBV5-8	NA	TRBJ2-1
CASSQGGNSNQPQHF	TGTGCCAGCAGCCAAGGAGGGAATAGCAATCAGCCCCAGCATTTT	NA	TRBV3-1/TRBV3-2	once	TRBJ1-5
CASSLAKTGIPYEQYF	TGCGCCAGCAGCTTGGCCAAGACAGGAATTCCCTACGAGCAGTACTTC	NA	TRBV5-1	once	TRBJ2-7
CASSQAGGSRRNTEAFF	TGTGCCAGCAGCCAAGCAGGGGGGAGTCGGAGAAACACTGAAGCTTTCTTT	TRBD1	TRBV14	NA	TRBJ1-1
CASSLAGGFYGYTF	TGTGCCAGCAGTCTTGCTGGGGGATTCTATGGCTACACCTTC	NA	TRBV27	NA	TRBJ1-2
CASSLTLAGPSTDTQYF	TGTGCCAGCAGCCTCACCTTAGCGGGCCCTAGCACAGATACGCAGTATTTT	TRBD2	TRBV5-5	NA	TRBJ2-3
CASSLRASNTGELFF	TGTGCCAGTAGTCTCCGGGCTTCGAACACCGGGGAGCTGTTTTTT	NA	TRBV19	once	TRBJ2-2
CASSLGVRGGETQYF	TGTGCCAGCAGTTTAGGGGTTAGGGGCGGGGAGACCCAGTACTTC	NA	TRBV27	few	TRBJ2-5
CASSSPQNSPLHF	TGTGCCAGCAGCTCCCCTCAGAATTCACCCCTCCACTTT	NA	TRBV7-9	few	TRBJ1-6
CASSPPGSGYTF	TGTGCCAGCTCACCACCGGGAAGTGGCTACACCTTC	NA	TRBV18	NA	TRBJ1-2
CASSVFSGGGADTQYF	TGTGCCAGCAGCGTTTTTTCGGGCGGGGGGGCGGATACGCAGTATTTT	TRBD2	TRBV9	NA	TRBJ2-3
CASSQDSGASRNEQFF	TGTGCCAGCAGCCAAGATTCGGGGGCCAGTAGAAATGAGCAGTTCTTC	NA	TRBV3-1/TRBV3-2	NA	TRBJ2-1
CASSLGSLTSYEQYF	TGTGCCAGCAGCTTGGGAAGCCTGACCTCCTACGAGCAGTACTTC	NA	TRBV5-6	NA	TRBJ2-7
CASSLRGGGGSPLHF	TGTGCCAGCAGCTTACGGGGGGGAGGAGGATCACCCCTCCACTTT	NA	TRBV7-9	NA	TRBJ1-6
CASSEAQPQHF	TGTGCCAGCAGTGAAGCTCAGCCCCAGCATTTT	NA	TRBV6-4	many	TRBJ1-5
CASSSLTLLAGEQFF	TGTGCCAGCAGCTCCTTGACTCTCCTCGCGGGTGAGCAGTTCTTC	NA	TRBV11-2	NA	TRBJ2-1
CATTRSPGGTQYF	TGTGCCACCACTCGAAGCCCCGGTGGGACCCAGTACTTC	NA	TRBV3-1/TRBV3-2	NA	TRBJ2-5
CASAGGGTDTQYF	TGTGCCAGCGCCGGGGGGGGCACAGATACGCAGTATTTT	TRBD2	TRBV12-3/TRBV12-4	NA	TRBJ2-3
CASSLTKNTGELFF	TGTGCCAGCAGCTTAACCAAGAACACCGGGGAGCTGTTTTTT	NA	TRBV7-3	NA	TRBJ2-2
CASSPGGARNEQFF	TGTGCCAGCAGCCCCGGGGGGGCGCGCAATGAGCAGTTCTTC	TRBD2	TRBV9	NA	TRBJ2-1
CASSQDHNQPQHF	TGCGCCAGCAGCCAAGACCACAATCAGCCCCAGCATTTT	NA	TRBV4-1	once	TRBJ1-5
CASSAIATTPSYNEQFF	TGTGCCAGCAGTGCGATCGCGACTACACCCTCCTACAATGAGCAGTTCTTC	NA	TRBV6-1	NA	TRBJ2-1
CAWSVGQLEKLFF	TGTGCCTGGAGTGTTGGGCAGCTTGAAAAACTGTTTTTT	NA	TRBV30	few	TRBJ1-4
CASSLWGATHGYTF	TGTGCCAGCAGCTTATGGGGGGCAACTCATGGCTACACCTTC	NA	TRBV5-4	NA	TRBJ1-2
CASWNPDSPKKLFF	TGCGCCAGTTGGAACCCGGACAGCCCCAAAAAACTGTTTTTT	NA	TRBV10-2	NA	TRBJ1-4
CASSVAGDRVNNEQFF	TGTGCCAGCAGCGTAGCGGGGGACAGGGTGAACAATGAGCAGTTCTTC	TRBD1	TRBV9	NA	TRBJ2-1
CASRLQGAYEQYF	TGTGCCAGCAGACTACAGGGGGCTTACGAGCAGTACTTC	TRBD1	TRBV12-3/TRBV12-4	NA	TRBJ2-7
CASSLKNFARGTEAFF	TGTGCCAGTAGTCTCAAGAACTTCGCTCGAGGGACTGAAGCTTTCTTT	NA	TRBV19	NA	TRBJ1-1
CASSPPAGRQETQYF	TGTGCCAGCTCACCTCCGGCGGGGCGCCAAGAGACCCAGTACTTC	NA	TRBV18	once	TRBJ2-5
CASSHGVRNQPQHF	TGTGCCAGCTCACATGGGGTCCGCAATCAGCCCCAGCATTTT	NA	TRBV18	NA	TRBJ1-5
CASSQAGGGPTGYTF	TGTGCCAGCAGCCAAGCGGGTGGGGGGCCGACGGGCTACACCTTC	NA	TRBV3-1/TRBV3-2	NA	TRBJ1-2
CASSFTGVSNQPQHF	TGCGCCAGCAGCTTCACTGGGGTAAGCAATCAGCCCCAGCATTTT	NA	TRBV5-1	NA	TRBJ1-5
CASSDRGPEETQYF	TGTGCCAGTAGTGACCGGGGCCCCGAAGAGACCCAGTACTTC	NA	TRBV19	NA	TRBJ2-5